Shown below are 32 T cell receptor beta chains from a single sample sequenced in a study of blood T cell repertoires in COVID-19. The protocol was immunoSEQ multiplex PCR, while the TCRdb copy is restricted to in-frame clones and leaves out a portion. The sample lists about 15,000 clones, 70% to 90% seen once, with around a third in the top ten. What was sequenced was peripheral blood. All receptors come from a man in his sixties or seventies in a cohort sampled during active COVID-19.

CDR3 in amino acids: CASSLNSGPGDNEQFF. DNA for the CDR3: TGCGCCAGCAGCTTGAACTCGGGACCAGGGGACAATGAGCAGTTCTTC. The chain is built from TRBV5-1 and TRBJ2-1, with D possibly matching TRBD1 (6 bases). CDR3 size: 16 residues. Germline CDR1 reads SGHRS; CDR2 reads YFSETQ. V lost 1 base and J lost 5, with 16 bases in between.

The chain uses TRBV27 and TRBJ2-7; possible D gene TRBD1, 6 bases. The germline V and J ends were trimmed by 0 bases and 3 bases, with 9 bases remaining between them. The CDR3 is made up of 14 amino acids. Germline-derived CDR1 and CDR2 are MNHEY and SMNVEV (reference sequence). In DNA, the CDR3 is TGTGCCAGCAGTTTATCGACAGGTTTCTACGAGCAGTACTTC. This encodes CASSLSTGFYEQYF.

The chain is built from TRBV2 and TRBJ2-2, with D possibly TRBD1 on 5 matching bases. CDR1 is SNHLY and CDR2 is FYNNEI in the germline V gene. V was pared by 6 bases and J by 4 bases, with 15 bases between. CDR3 size: 15 residues. CDR3 sequence reads: CASRSGHIFTGELFF. CDR3 DNA: TGTGCCAGCAGATCAGGACATATTTTCACCGGGGAGCTGTTTTTT.

The chain joins TRBV19 to TRBJ2-3, with 9 positions matching TRBD2. This CDR3 comprises 16 residues. The J segment lost 6 bases and the V segment lost 5 bases, leaving 12 bases of the junction unmatched. CDR1 and CDR2 from the germline V gene are LNHDA and SQIVND (reference sequence). The CDR3 nucleotides are TGTGCCAGTAGTCCTCATGCGGGGGGGGAGGGCGATACGCAGTATTTT. This gives the protein CASSPHAGGEGDTQYF.

The chain employs TRBV19 and TRBJ1-1, with 7 bases fitting TRBD1. The CDR3 loop spans 12 amino acids. Trimming removed 6 bases from V and 7 bases from J; junction bases left unmatched: 5. Germline V gene data show CDR1 as LNHDA and CDR2 as SQIVND (reference sequence). The CDR3 sequence: CASRGQALEAFF. CDR3 coding DNA: TGTGCCAGTAGAGGACAGGCCCTTGAAGCTTTCTTT.

The rearrangement joins TRBV4-1 to TRBJ2-5; 8 bases align to TRBD1. J gave up 5 bases and V 4 bases, and 15 bases lay outside the gene matches. Germline V gives CDR1 MGHRA, CDR2 YSYEKL. This CDR3 comprises 17 residues. The DNA of the CDR3 is TGCGCCAGCAGCCGCCTGGTAGGGCAGGGGGCATGGGAGACCCAGTACTTC. Translated, it gives CASSRLVGQGAWETQYF.

The V and J genes are TRBV2 and TRBJ1-1; D remains ambiguous. The length of the CDR3 is 13 residues. CDR1 is SNHLY and CDR2 is FYNNEI in the germline V gene. V lost 6 bases and J lost 0, with 8 bases in between. CDR3 loop: CASRQTMNTEAFF. In DNA, the CDR3 is TGTGCCAGCAGACAGACCATGAACACTGAAGCTTTCTTT.

The genes are TRBV4-1 and TRBJ1-5, with D perhaps matching TRBD1 (6 bases). The CDR3 loop spans 14 amino acids. The germline gives CDR1 MGHRA, CDR2 YSYEKL. The V and J ends lost 6 bases and 6 bases respectively, with 15 bases between them. In DNA, the CDR3 is TGCGCCAGCAGTCCAGCAGGGGCGGGTCAGCCCCAGCATTTT. As protein: CASSPAGAGQPQHF.

The V gene is TRBV28, the J gene TRBJ2-1, with D maybe TRBD1 (7 bases). The CDR3 has 15 amino acids. Germline V CDR1 and CDR2: MDHEN, SYDVKM. Trimming took off 2 bases at V and 3 bases at J, with 11 bases between the two ends. CDR3 nucleotide sequence: TGTGCCAGCAGTTTACAGGGGGGCAGCTACAATGAGCAGTTCTTC. The encoded protein is CASSLQGGSYNEQFF.

This clone was seen a handful of times. This chain links TRBV4-1 with TRBJ2-5; maybe TRBD2 (7 bases). V was clipped by 1 base and J by 2 bases, with 11 bases between them. The germline V gene encodes CDR1 MGHRA and CDR2 YSYEKL. The CDR3 has 15 residues. CDR3 amino acids: CASSQGEGGQETQYF. The CDR3 DNA follows: TGCGCCAGCAGCCAAGGGGAGGGGGGGCAAGAGACCCAGTACTTC.

The rearrangement joins TRBV18 to TRBJ2-1, with TRBD1 identical over 7 bases. Per germline, CDR1 KGHSH and CDR2 LQKENI. Trimming removed 2 bases from V and 7 bases from J; junction bases left unmatched: 2. This CDR3 comprises 13 residues. CDR3 nucleotides: TGTGCCAGCTCACCAGCAGGGGGAAATGAGCAGTTCTTC. Translation gives CASSPAGGNEQFF.

The chain uses TRBV7-9 and TRBJ2-5; 7 bases fit TRBD2. Germline-derived CDR1 and CDR2 are SEHNR and FQNEAQ (reference sequence). Germline trimming cut 5 bases from V and 1 base from J; bases unmatched to any gene: 7. This CDR3 has 15 residues. CDR3 in amino acids: CASSRWRGSQETQYF. The CDR3 nucleotides are TGTGCCAGCAGCCGATGGCGGGGGAGCCAAGAGACCCAGTACTTC.

This clone ranks as medium-sized. The chain is built from TRBV6-5 and TRBJ2-7; D is possibly TRBD1 (7 bases). V was clipped by 2 bases and J by 2 bases, with 10 bases between them. Germline-derived CDR1 and CDR2 are MNHEY and SVGAGI. The CDR3 has 14 amino acids. CDR3 region: CASSYRRGPYEQYF. CDR3 DNA sequence: TGTGCCAGCAGTTACCGGAGGGGGCCCTACGAGCAGTACTTC.

As concerns this clone: Germline and junction disagree at one end, which may indicate a read error. The rearrangement joins TRBV24-1 to TRBJ1-6; D is unclear. Germline values: CDR1 KGHDR, CDR2 SFDVKD. The CDR3 loop spans 10 amino acids. The CDR3 region is CATTDSPLHF. CDR3 coding DNA: TGTGCCACCACTGATTCACCCCTCCACTTT.

The chain uses TRBV7-8 and TRBJ2-7; the match to TRBD2 covers 7 bases. This CDR3 comprises 14 residues. Germline V gives CDR1 SGHVS, CDR2 FQNEAQ. Trimming cost V 0 bases and J 3 bases; bases outside gene matches: 2. This CDR3 reads CASSLAAGVYEQYF. The CDR3 nucleotides read TGTGCCAGCAGCTTAGCCGCGGGAGTCTACGAGCAGTACTTC.

This chain links TRBV5-1 with TRBJ2-3, with a possible D match to TRBD2 (6 bases). The CDR3 runs to 15 residues. Germline V CDR1 and CDR2: SGHRS, YFSETQ. The V gene lost 3 bases and the J gene lost 4 bases, with 15 bases spanning the gap. CDR3 DNA: TGCGCCAGCAGCTCGACTAGTGGGGGGTCAGATACGCAGTATTTT. Translating it yields CASSSTSGGSDTQYF.

This clone is judged medium-sized. This chain uses TRBV30 with TRBJ1-2; no definite D call. Trimming took off 2 bases at V and 4 bases at J, with 17 bases between the two ends. This CDR3 is built from 15 residues. Germline CDR1 reads GTSNPN; CDR2 reads SVGIG (reference sequence). CDR3 bases: TGTGCCTGGAGTCCCCCCGTTGTAGGGAGCTATGGCTACACCTTC. Residues: CAWSPPVVGSYGYTF. Full variable domain (missing parts from reference TRBV30 and TRBJ1-2): SQTIHQWPATLVQPVGSPLSLECTVEGTSNPNLYWYRQAAGRGLQLLFYSVGIGQISSEVPQNLSASRPQDRQFILSSKKLLLSDSGFYLCAWSPPVVGSYGYTFGSGTRLTVV.

V is TRBV2 and J is TRBJ1-4; unclear D gene. Trimming took 2 bases from V and 10 from J, leaving 20 bases between them. This CDR3 spans 16 amino acids. The germline CDR1 and CDR2 sequences are SNHLY and FYNNEI. In DNA, the CDR3 is TGTGCCAGCAGTGAAAGGGCGGGCAACCCTCCTGGAAAACTGTTTTTT. Protein product: CASSERAGNPPGKLFF.

V usage is TRBV12-3 or TRBV12-4 and J usage is TRBJ1-2; D is undetermined. V lost 6 bases to trimming and J lost 7 bases, with 12 bases between them. This CDR3 region has 12 residues. CDR3 nucleotide sequence: TGTGCCAGCAGCACCCGGCGGGGTGGCTACACCTTC. Translated: CASSTRRGGYTF.

The rearrangement uses TRBV19 and TRBJ2-1; TRBD2 agrees at 11 bases. CDR1 LNHDA and CDR2 SQIVND come from the germline V gene (reference sequence). After removal of 8 bases from V and 10 bases from J, the junction contained 13 bases not matched to a gene. The CDR3 has 15 amino acids. This chain's CDR3 is CASDSGRVPSAEQFF. The CDR3 DNA reads TGTGCCAGTGATAGCGGGAGGGTCCCGTCCGCCGAGCAGTTCTTC.

The chain combines TRBV25-1 with TRBJ2-2; TRBD1 matches 7 bases. This CDR3 spans 16 amino acids. Germline CDR1 reads MGHDK; CDR2 reads SYGVNS. V lost 6 bases, J lost 5 bases, and 12 bases stayed unmatched. CDR3 amino acids: CASRPLQGDFTGELFF. The DNA for the CDR3 is TGTGCCAGCAGACCCTTGCAGGGGGATTTTACCGGGGAGCTGTTTTTT.

This chain connects TRBV15 to TRBJ2-5, with a possible D match to TRBD2 (6 bases). Trimming stripped 0 bases from V and 2 bases from J, with 7 bases between. This CDR3 has 14 residues. Germline lookup yields CDR1 LNHNV and CDR2 YYDKDF (reference sequence). The CDR3 DNA follows: TGTGCCACCAGCAGAGATAGCGGACAAGAGACCCAGTACTTC. It specifies CATSRDSGQETQYF.

A note on this clone: Other nucleotide sequences from this sample produce the same CDR3. The rearrangement joins TRBV7-9 to TRBJ1-1, with D tentatively TRBD1 (6 bases). Germline CDR1 and CDR2: SEHNR and FQNEAQ (reference sequence). CDR3 length: 14 amino acids. V was clipped by 5 bases and J by 1 base, with 11 bases between them. The DNA for the CDR3 is TGTGCCAGCAGCCTAGGACAGCCGAACACTGAAGCTTTCTTT. Amino acids: CASSLGQPNTEAFF. Supplemented by reference TRBV7-9 and TRBJ1-1, the full variable domain reads DTGVSQNPRHKITKRGQNVTFRCDPISEHNRLYWYRQTLGQGPEFLTYFQNEAQLEKSRLLSDRFSAERPKGSFSTLEIQRTEQGDSAMYLCASSLGQPNTEAFFGQGTRLTVV.

The chain is built from TRBV19 and TRBJ1-5, with 10 bases identical to TRBD1. After removal of 8 bases from V and 0 bases from J, the junction contained 10 bases not matched to a gene. The CDR3 runs to 17 residues. The V gene's germline CDR1 is LNHDA and CDR2 SQIVND (reference sequence). CDR3 nucleotide sequence: TGTGCCAGTCTTCCCGGGACAGGGGTTTATAGCAATCAGCCCCAGCATTTT. It specifies CASLPGTGVYSNQPQHF.

The chain is built from TRBV28 and TRBJ1-1, with 7 positions matching TRBD1. This CDR3 region has 14 residues. Germline loops: CDR1 MDHEN, CDR2 SYDVKM. V trimming: 6 bases; J trimming: 1 base; junction bases outside the gene matches: 5. The CDR3: CASRPGQKNTEAFF. The CDR3 bases are TGTGCCAGCAGACCGGGACAGAAGAACACTGAAGCTTTCTTT.

This sequence joins TRBV9 and TRBJ1-1; D remains unclear. Germline assignment: CDR1 SGDLS and CDR2 YYNGEE. V was pared by 1 base and J by 0 bases, with 4 bases between. The CDR3 spans 13 residues. The CDR3 sequence is CASSVQVNTEAFF. Here the CDR3 DNA reads TGTGCCAGCAGCGTACAGGTGAACACTGAAGCTTTCTTT.

The V call is TRBV7-9, the J call TRBJ2-1, with 11 bases that match TRBD2. The trim removed 6 bases at V and 2 bases at J, leaving 6 bases unmatched. Germline V CDR1 and CDR2: SEHNR, FQNEAQ (reference sequence). CDR3 size: 16 residues. The CDR3 DNA is TGTGCCAGCAGAGATAGTAGCGGGAGGGCCTACAATGAGCAGTTCTTC. It encodes CASRDSSGRAYNEQFF.

This chain joins TRBV4-3 and TRBJ2-1; D might be TRBD2 (6 bases). Looked up from germline, CDR1 is LGHNA and CDR2 is YSLEER. The CDR3 loop spans 14 amino acids. Trimming took off 2 bases at V and 2 bases at J, with 7 bases between the two ends. The CDR3 coding sequence is TGCGCCAGCAGCCAACTAGCGCCCTACAATGAGCAGTTCTTC. It encodes CASSQLAPYNEQFF.

The sample holds one count of this clone. This rearrangement joins TRBV10-2 to TRBJ2-5; maybe TRBD1 (5 bases). Trimming cost V 10 bases and J 0 bases, with 12 bases left between them. CDR3 length: 13 amino acids. Per the germline V gene, CDR1 is WSHSY and CDR2 is SAAADI. The CDR3 DNA follows: TGCGCCACCACCCGACAGTACCAAGAGACCCAGTACTTC. As protein: CATTRQYQETQYF.

This sequence joins TRBV5-5 and TRBJ2-2; TRBD1 is a possible D gene (6 bases). The CDR3 length is 16 residues. V was cut by 4 bases and J by 4 bases, with 17 bases left in between. Germline-derived CDR1 and CDR2 are SGHKS and YYEKEE (reference sequence). CDR3: CASSKTTGTSTGELFF. DNA of the CDR3: TGTGCCAGCAGCAAGACAACAGGGACCAGCACCGGGGAGCTGTTTTTT.

The gene calls are TRBV6-2 or TRBV6-3 and TRBJ2-1, with 8 bases fitting TRBD1. V dropped 6 bases and J dropped 2; count of bases not matched to a gene: 9. The CDR3 consists of 16 residues. Germline CDR1 MNHEY, CDR2 SVGEGT. The CDR3 nucleotides are TGTGCCAGCAGCTCCCCGGGACAGGCCCCCTACAATGAGCAGTTCTTC. It is translated as CASSSPGQAPYNEQFF.

The chain recombines TRBV18 with TRBJ2-5; 7 nucleotides align to TRBD1. V dropped 6 bases and J dropped 1; count of bases not matched to a gene: 2. From germline, CDR1 is KGHSH and CDR2 LQKENI. The CDR3 runs to 13 residues. CDR3 region: CASSRDSQETQYF. The DNA for the CDR3 is TGTGCCAGCTCTCGGGACAGCCAAGAGACCCAGTACTTC.